This T cell receptor beta chain was profiled in a study of blood T cells in healthy people across ages. General observations from the study: Conclusively comparing naive with antigen-experienced cells was impossible with unsorted PBMCs. Across the age range, TCR beta diversity per million T cells fell in a roughly linear way.

V was pared by 5 bases and J by 0 bases, with 6 bases of the junction left unmatched. The CDR3 is 15 amino acids. CDR1 is MDHEN, CDR2 SYDVKM, per germline. This clonotype was observed a handful of times. As yet, its antigen is unknown. Combining a sample-barcoded 5' primer with a J-beta primer mix, a second PCR ran for roughly 7 to 12 cycles. MiXCR, applied by TCRdb to the 5' RACE reads, yields one record per CDR3 protein. The sample lists hundreds of thousands of distinct CDR3 sequences, around 43% occurring once. The chain couples TRBV28 to TRBJ2-7; TRBD2 agrees at 8 bases. This sequence originates from a man in his fifties or sixties in good health. Sequenced input: blood. CDR3 protein: CASSRGGTGSYEQYF. In DNA, the CDR3 is TGTGCCAGCAGTCGCGGGGGGACCGGCTCCTACGAGCAGTACTTC.